The 32 T cell receptor beta chains presented below share a single source sample, sequenced in a study of blood T cells in healthy people across ages. A second roughly 6 to 11 cycle PCR used barcoded and J-beta primers. In TCRdb, the 5' RACE reads were re-called with MiXCR into one record per CDR3 protein. This sample yields hundreds of thousands of distinct CDR3 sequences, of which roughly 53% are seen a single time; more than 35% belongs to the top ten. The sequencing sample was made of blood. The receptors were sampled from a man in his fifties or sixties in good health.

This clonotype appeared a few times. This rearrangement joins TRBV5-4 to TRBJ2-5; D perhaps matches TRBD2 (6 bases). This CDR3 is 14 amino acids long. Germline V gives CDR1 SGHNT, CDR2 YYREEE (reference sequence). The germline V and J ends were trimmed by 3 bases and 9 bases, with 18 bases remaining between them. CDR3 residues: CASSSLMTSGPQYF. In DNA form, the CDR3 reads TGTGCCAGCAGCTCCCTGATGACTAGTGGTCCCCAGTACTTC.

The genes are TRBV20-1 and TRBJ2-1, with D possibly called TRBD1 or TRBD2 (5 bases each). The CDR3 has 13 amino acids. Germline CDR1 and CDR2: DFQATT and SNEGSKA (reference sequence). V was cut by 0 bases and J by 9 bases, with 12 bases left in between. CDR3 sequence: CSARDGGGIEQFF. CDR3 nucleotides: TGCAGTGCTAGAGATGGGGGTGGAATTGAGCAGTTCTTC.

The chain links TRBV9 to TRBJ1-6; D is unresolved. The germline V gene has CDR1 SGDLS and CDR2 YYNGEE. V lost 0 bases and J 9 bases, leaving 10 bases between the germline ends. The CDR3 extends over 14 amino acids. CDR3 sequence reads: CASSVADVRSPLHF. CDR3 DNA: TGTGCCAGCAGCGTAGCGGACGTCCGTTCACCCCTCCACTTT.

This clonotype showed up just a few times. The genes are TRBV5-1 and TRBJ2-5, with 7 nucleotides matching TRBD1. The CDR3 is 14 amino acids. V was clipped by 7 bases and J by 4 bases; unmatched bases: 10. Looked up from germline, CDR1 is SGHRS and CDR2 is YFSETQ. This chain's CDR3 is CASRAGGHSETQYF. The CDR3 DNA reads TGCGCCAGCCGAGCAGGGGGTCATTCAGAGACCCAGTACTTC.

The J gene is TRBJ2-5, the V gene TRBV3-1, with D possibly called TRBD1 or TRBD2 (5 bases each). The V gene's germline CDR1 is LGHDT and CDR2 YNNKEL (reference sequence). CDR3 length equals 15 residues. V was clipped by 0 bases and J by 2 bases, with 10 bases between them. The CDR3 loop reads CASSQDLWGQETQYF. As DNA, the CDR3 is TGTGCCAGCAGCCAAGATCTTTGGGGGCAAGAGACCCAGTACTTC.

The table lists this clonotype with a few counts. This chain uses TRBV29-1 with TRBJ2-7; D tentatively reads TRBD1 or TRBD2 (6 bases each). TRBJ2-5 explains the end of the DNA better; the J call may be wrong. Germline CDR1 and CDR2: SQVTM and ANQGSEA. The CDR3 covers 13 residues. The CDR3: CSGNRVAGETQYF. As DNA, the CDR3 is TGCAGCGGCAACAGGGTTGCGGGGGAGACCCAGTACTTC.

The chain couples TRBV5-1 to TRBJ2-6; possible D gene TRBD1, 5 bases. V shed 1 base and J shed 0 bases, with 11 bases lying between them. CDR3 length equals 17 residues. The V gene's germline CDR1 is SGHRS and CDR2 YFSETQ. The CDR3 loop is CASSLQSGPSGANVLTF. The CDR3 region has the DNA TGCGCCAGCAGCTTGCAGTCAGGGCCCTCTGGGGCCAACGTCCTGACTTTC.

This clonotype was detected only a few times. The V call is TRBV2, the J call TRBJ1-1; 8 bases agree with TRBD1. Trimming at V came to 5 bases and at J to 4 bases, leaving 9 bases not matched to a gene. The CDR3 totals 15 residues. The germline V gene has CDR1 SNHLY and CDR2 FYNNEI. The DNA for the CDR3 is TGTGCCAGCAGTCCTAGGACAGGGTTGGGCACTGAAGCTTTCTTT. Amino acids: CASSPRTGLGTEAFF.

The CDR3 DNA is TGCAGCGTTGAATCAACAGGGGGCGGGAACTATGGCTACACCTTC. It specifies CSVESTGGGNYGYTF. This chain joins TRBV29-1 and TRBJ1-2; 9 bases align to TRBD1. After removal of 2 bases from V and 2 bases from J, the junction contained 6 bases not matched to a gene. The CDR3 has 15 residues. CDR1 is SQVTM and CDR2 is ANQGSEA in the germline V gene.

V usage is TRBV9 and J usage is TRBJ1-2; possible D gene TRBD1, 5 bases. V was pared by 0 bases and J by 6 bases, with 21 bases between. Per the germline V gene, CDR1 is SGDLS and CDR2 is YYNGEE. The CDR3 loop spans 17 amino acids. DNA of the CDR3: TGTGCCAGCAGCGTAGCGTCTCTGGGAACAAGAGGGGATGGCTACACCTTC. Its protein product is CASSVASLGTRGDGYTF.

The J gene is TRBJ2-4, the V gene TRBV2, with TRBD1 matching 9 bases. The J call may not be correct, given that the DNA end is closer to TRBJ2-7. Germline V gene data show CDR1 as SNHLY and CDR2 as FYNNEI. This CDR3 is built from 14 residues. CDR3 nucleotide sequence: TGTGCCAGCAGAAGAGGACAGGGGAACTACGAGCAGTACTTC. The encoded protein is CASRRGQGNYEQYF.

J is TRBJ1-2 and V is TRBV6-5; D possibly corresponds to TRBD1 (6 bases). There are 16 residues in the CDR3. Trimming removed 2 bases at V and 7 bases at J, with 20 bases between. Germline V gene lookup returns CDR1 MNHEY and CDR2 SVGAGI. CDR3 sequence (DNA): TGTGCCAGCAGTTACCGGCGCCCTGGACAGTCCCGTGGCTACACCTTC. Amino acids: CASSYRRPGQSRGYTF.

This clonotype was detected only a few times. The chain combines TRBV6-1 with TRBJ1-4; a weak D match, TRBD1 (6 bases). Per germline, CDR1 MNHNS and CDR2 SASEGT. This CDR3 is 13 amino acids long. V was cut by 4 bases and J by 7 bases, with 10 bases left in between. The CDR3 loop reads CASSVGAGEKLFF. The CDR3 nucleotides are TGTGCCAGCAGTGTGGGGGCGGGTGAAAAACTGTTTTTT.

This chain connects TRBV11-3 to TRBJ2-1; TRBD2 agrees at 10 bases. CDR1 and CDR2 from the germline V gene are SGHNT and YENEEA. The V gene end was trimmed by 0 bases and the J gene end by 8 bases; junction bases not matched to a gene: 7. The CDR3 has 16 amino acids. CDR3 protein: CASSLDGSGGTYEQFF. The CDR3 DNA sequence: TGTGCCAGCAGCTTAGATGGTAGCGGGGGGACGTATGAGCAGTTCTTC.

The chain uses TRBV27 and TRBJ1-6, with D tentatively TRBD1 (5 bases). The V and J ends lost 0 bases and 7 bases respectively, with 13 bases between them. The germline V gene has CDR1 MNHEY and CDR2 SMNVEV (reference sequence). The CDR3 runs to 16 residues. This CDR3 is CASSLSLGVYNSPLHF. DNA of the CDR3: TGTGCCAGCAGTTTATCGTTAGGGGTATACAATTCACCCCTCCACTTT.

The V and J genes are TRBV15 and TRBJ2-7; 10 bases map to TRBD2. CDR1 is LNHNV, CDR2 YYDKDF, per germline (reference sequence). Germline trimming cut 2 bases from V and 3 bases from J; bases unmatched to any gene: 4. The CDR3 is 15 amino acids. The CDR3 region is CATSRNIAGGYEQYF. For the CDR3, the DNA is TGTGCCACCAGCAGAAATATAGCGGGGGGCTACGAGCAGTACTTC.

This clonotype showed up just a few times. The V and J genes are TRBV29-1 and TRBJ1-2; perhaps TRBD1 as D (5 bases). This CDR3 contains 13 residues. Germline V CDR1 and CDR2: SQVTM, ANQGSEA. Trimming removed 0 bases from V and 3 bases from J, with 8 bases in between. Here the CDR3 reads CSVEDREDYGYTF. The CDR3, as DNA: TGCAGCGTTGAAGACAGGGAGGACTATGGCTACACCTTC.

This clonotype was observed a handful of times. The J gene is TRBJ1-5, the V gene TRBV2; 10 nucleotides agree with TRBD1. Germline V CDR1 and CDR2: SNHLY, FYNNEI. CDR3 size: 14 residues. V lost 6 bases and J lost 5; bases outside the gene matches: 4. This chain's CDR3 is CASRAGTGDQPQHF. For the CDR3, the DNA is TGTGCCAGCAGAGCCGGGACAGGGGATCAGCCCCAGCATTTT.

V gene TRBV5-1 combines with J gene TRBJ2-2; D possibly corresponds to TRBD1 (5 bases). The CDR3 extends over 15 amino acids. Trimming took 2 bases from V and 4 from J, leaving 12 bases between them. Germline V CDR1 and CDR2: SGHRS, YFSETQ. CDR3: CASSFLDRATGELFF. The CDR3 DNA reads TGCGCCAGCAGCTTCCTTGACAGAGCCACCGGGGAGCTGTTTTTT.

The chain employs TRBV7-2 and TRBJ1-1; possibly TRBD1 for D (5 bases). V lost 5 bases and J lost 8, with 15 bases in between. In germline, CDR1 is SGHTA, CDR2 FQGNSA. This CDR3 spans 13 amino acids. CDR3 nucleotides: TGTGCCAGCAGCATCCGGGACTCCACAGAAGCTTTCTTT. Translating it yields CASSIRDSTEAFF.

The chain employs TRBV10-3 and TRBJ2-7, with TRBD1 matching 11 bases. Per the germline V gene, CDR1 is ENHRY and CDR2 is SYGVKD. This CDR3 comprises 14 residues. V shed 10 bases and J 4 bases; nucleotides not matched to a gene: 9. CDR3 DNA sequence: TGTGCCACGATGGGACAGGGGGGGAAGTACGAGCAGTACTTC. It is translated as CATMGQGGKYEQYF.

This clonotype was observed once. The chain links TRBV3-1 to TRBJ1-2; 8 positions match TRBD1. The CDR3 sequence is 18 residues long. V dropped 0 bases and J dropped 2; count of bases not matched to a gene: 11. Germline V gene sequence: CDR1 LGHDT, CDR2 YNNKEL (reference sequence). The DNA for the CDR3 is TGTGCCAGCAGCCAAGATGAGGGCAGGGGGCCGGGGAACTATGGCTACACCTTC. Residues: CASSQDEGRGPGNYGYTF. The variable domain in full, with the rest retrieved from reference TRBV3-1 and TRBJ1-2, is DTAVSQTPKYLVTQMGNDKSIKCEQNLGHDTMYWYKQDSKKFLKIMFSYNNKELIINETVPNRFSPKSPDKAHLNLHINSLELGDSAVYFCASSQDEGRGPGNYGYTFGSGTRLTVV.

Remarks on this clonotype: Possible read error: a much larger clone is one base away. Since no conserved phenylalanine or tryptophan closes the CDR3, a read error is the likely cause. V and J are TRBV5-5 and TRBJ2-7; D possibly corresponds to TRBD1 (6 bases). The V end was cut by 1 base, the J end by 2 bases, with 10 bases between. Germline V gene data show CDR1 as SGHKS and CDR2 as YYEKEE (reference sequence). The CDR3 contains 14 residues. The CDR3 coding sequence is TGTGCCAGCAGCTTGTATCGGACAGCCTACGAGCAGTACTTA. It yields the protein CASSLYRTAYEQYL.

The rearrangement links TRBV28 to TRBJ2-7; no definite D call. Trimming removed 6 bases from V and 4 bases from J, with 16 bases in between. Germline loops: CDR1 MDHEN, CDR2 SYDVKM. This CDR3 has 14 amino acids. The CDR3 spells CASRSPGHPYEQYF. The CDR3 DNA reads TGTGCCAGCAGGAGTCCCGGGCATCCTTACGAGCAGTACTTC.

This sequence joins TRBV10-2 and TRBJ2-4; 10 positions agree with TRBD2. Near its end, the DNA agrees better with TRBJ2-5, so the J call may be wrong. CDR3 size: 16 residues. The germline V gene encodes CDR1 WSHSY and CDR2 SAAADI. This chain's CDR3 is CASSEAGLAVQETQYF. As DNA, the CDR3 is TGCGCCAGCAGTGAGGCTGGACTAGCGGTACAAGAGACCCAGTACTTC.

Note on this clonotype: One end of the junction varies from germline; a read error may be responsible. This chain links TRBV28 with TRBJ1-2, with 10 positions matching TRBD1. CDR1 and CDR2 (germline): MDHEN, SYDVKM. The length of the CDR3 is 15 residues. The CDR3 spells CASSLRDRGIGGCTF. The CDR3 region has the DNA TGTGCCAGCAGTCTCCGGGACAGGGGAATTGGTGGCTGCACCTTC.

The chain joins TRBV4-1 to TRBJ2-7, with 11 bases aligning to TRBD1. Trimming removed 0 bases from V and 3 bases from J; junction bases left unmatched: 4. The CDR3 has 16 amino acids. From germline, CDR1 is MGHRA and CDR2 YSYEKL. DNA for the CDR3: TGCGCCAGCAGCCAAGATCAGGGGACAGGGGGCTACGAGCAGTACTTC. This encodes CASSQDQGTGGYEQYF.

The J gene is TRBJ1-2, the V gene TRBV6-1; a possible D gene is TRBD1 (5 bases). Germline values: CDR1 MNHNS, CDR2 SASEGT. The CDR3 has 12 residues. Trimming stripped 4 bases from V and 8 bases from J, with 11 bases between. The CDR3 is CASSGGGFGYTF. CDR3 sequence (DNA): TGTGCCAGCAGTGGGGGGGGGTTCGGCTACACCTTC.

The CDR3 protein is CASSSGRAMVAQYF. The CDR3 bases are TGTGCCAGCAGCTCAGGGAGGGCCATGGTCGCCCAGTACTTC. This sequence joins TRBV2 and TRBJ2-5; 7 positions match TRBD2. The CDR3 has 14 residues. CDR1 and CDR2 (germline): SNHLY, FYNNEI. V shed 6 bases and J 9 bases; nucleotides not matched to a gene: 13.

This chain uses TRBV7-2 with TRBJ2-5; no clear D gene. Trimming left V 8 bases short and J 0 bases short, with 10 bases between. Germline CDR1 reads SGHTA; CDR2 reads FQGNSA. The CDR3 sequence is 13 residues long. The CDR3 loop reads CASGSRNQETQYF. CDR3 bases: TGTGCCAGCGGCAGTCGGAACCAAGAGACCCAGTACTTC.

The table lists this clonotype with a few counts. The chain recombines TRBV10-3 with TRBJ1-2, with a possible D match to TRBD1 (5 bases). The germline V and J ends were trimmed by 8 bases and 8 bases, with 15 bases remaining between them. This CDR3 is built from 12 residues. Germline loops: CDR1 ENHRY, CDR2 SYGVKD. This CDR3 reads CAIRGSQWGYTF. The CDR3 DNA sequence: TGTGCCATCCGGGGGTCCCAGTGGGGCTACACCTTC.

The chain is built from TRBV11-2 and TRBJ1-2; TRBD1 aligns across 7 bases. The CDR3 contains 13 residues. After removal of 4 bases from V and 7 bases from J, the junction contained 6 bases not matched to a gene. CDR1 is SGHAT, CDR2 FQNNGV, per germline. CDR3 sequence: CASSSRGLSGYTF. The CDR3, as DNA: TGTGCCAGCAGCTCGAGGGGGCTTAGTGGCTACACCTTC.